This paragraph covers one T cell receptor (beta chain) sequence. This clonotype has only a few counts. This receptor's antigen is unknown. No per-base quality is available; no much larger clone lies one base away. From its cysteine to its phenylalanine, the CDR3 spans 14 amino acids. Only CDR3 DNA is held: 42 bases, read in frame from base 1. V and J are truncated by 1 base and 1 base respectively, leaving an intervening sequence of 7 bases. According to the germline V gene, CDR1 reads SNHLY and CDR2 reads FYNNEI. The label giving this sample's treatment or condition can be read as: live attenuated yellow fever vaccine strain. At each blood-draw timepoint, two biological replicates of bulk PBMCs were collected. PBMCs were isolated from peripheral blood using a standard Ficoll-Paque protocol. TriZol was used to extract RNA from bulk PBMCs, from CD4 and CD8 fractions, and from dextramer-positive and dextramer-negative fractions.

Sequenced using an Illumina NovaSeq 6000. TCR cDNA was synthesized by 5'RACE template switching, through which a universal primer site and unique molecular identifiers were introduced. cDNA synthesis was primed from both the TCR alpha and TCR beta constant segments. Two PCR steps were used to amplify libraries, with sample barcodes and sequencing adapters being added in the second step. Libraries were sequenced on Illumina HiSeq 2500 (2x100 bp) or NovaSeq (2x150 bp). As for how the authors treated the data: MIGEC handled demultiplexing of reads and collapsing into UMI consensus sequences, while MiXCR performed V(D)J alignment. Vaccine-responding clonotypes were identified with edgeR using replicate PBMC samples, with FDR below 0.01 and a log2 fold change above 5 up to day 15 being required. Bulk clonotypes were assigned CD4 or CD8 identity according to which sequenced CD4 or CD8 repertoire held them at higher abundance. TCRdb reprocessing: public reads trimmed at Q25 with fastp, clones called with MiXCR, in-frame beta chains kept. When rows share a CDR3 protein, they turn into one entry using the most common DNA and genes. The V and J calls were determined by TCRdb, not by the authors. This sample is represented by 310,000 or so distinct CDR3 sequences; less than 4.5% of them were singletons. The ten largest clones represent around 24% of the sample.

This entry is derived from a study of T cells after yellow fever vaccination (dated by TCRdb to between 2018 and 2021). Regarding the study in general: The SMART-Seq v4 Ultra Low Input RNA kit was used to prepare libraries from fractions with low cell numbers. To follow T-cell clones before and after both primary and booster YFV17D yellow fever vaccination, bulk TCR alpha and beta repertoires underwent longitudinal sequencing. Two healthy male donors made up the cohort, one aged 18 to 29 years and the other aged 30 to 40 years. Blood was collected at multiple timepoints before and after primary and secondary immunization, and bulk PBMC replicates and cell subsets were isolated.

General study outcomes and caveats: Because only a couple of donors were included in the study, the extent to which the findings can be generalized is limited. After the booster, most clones that had expanded after primary vaccination were detected again (nearly 98% of CD4 and around nine tenths of CD8), suggesting broad maintenance of memory. A small share of clonotypes occurred in both CD4 and CD8 compartments, likely arising from convergent recombination. Compared with the primary T-cell response, the secondary T-cell response was weaker but faster, peaking on day 5 rather than day 15. Computational filtering was required because FACS-sorted repertoires could contain abundant contaminating clonotypes from the bulk population.

Source: PBMCs, taken on the day of the yellow fever booster vaccination. The sequence came from a man between 18 and 29 years old who received the YFV17D yellow fever vaccine. The rearranged segments are TRBV2 and TRBJ1-1, with the D gene too uncertain to name. The DNA sequence is TGTGCCAGCAGTGAAGTTTCCGCGAACACTGAAGCTTTCTTT. The translation is CASSEVSANTEAFF.